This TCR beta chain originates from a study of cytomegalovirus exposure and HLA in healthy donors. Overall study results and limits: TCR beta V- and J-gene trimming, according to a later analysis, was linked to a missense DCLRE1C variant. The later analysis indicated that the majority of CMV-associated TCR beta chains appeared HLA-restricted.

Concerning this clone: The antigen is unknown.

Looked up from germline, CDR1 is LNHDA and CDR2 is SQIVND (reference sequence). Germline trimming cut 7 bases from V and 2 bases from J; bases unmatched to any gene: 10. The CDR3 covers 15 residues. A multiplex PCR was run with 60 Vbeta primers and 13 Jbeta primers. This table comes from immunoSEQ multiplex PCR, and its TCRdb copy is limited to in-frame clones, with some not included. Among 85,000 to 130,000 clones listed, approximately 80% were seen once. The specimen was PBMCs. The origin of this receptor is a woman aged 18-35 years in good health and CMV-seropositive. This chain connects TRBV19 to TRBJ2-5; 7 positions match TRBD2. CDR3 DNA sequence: TGTGCCAGTACCCACGGACTAGTACTACAAGAGACCCAGTACTTC. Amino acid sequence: CASTHGLVLQETQYF.